Detailed here is one T cell receptor beta chain. The data belong to a study of blood T cell repertoires in COVID-19. Across the whole study: Sources were T cells, B-cell-depleted T cells, or PBMCs; the material itself was cDNA or gDNA.

Sequenced by immunoSEQ multiplex PCR; TCRdb stores in-frame clones only, minus some. This table has 230,000 or so clones, roughly 84% appearing once. The CDR3 is 19 amino acids. V is TRBV21-1 and J is TRBJ1-2; the table assigns TRBD1, which was not confirmed against the DNA. TRBV21-1 represents a pseudogene. Source material: peripheral blood. The TCR originated in a woman aged 40 to 50 who had recovered from COVID-19. The CDR3 DNA is TGTGCCAGCAGCAAACAGGACAGGGGGCGCCGGGTTTCTAACTATGGCTACACCTTC. It specifies CASSKQDRGRRVSNYGYTF.